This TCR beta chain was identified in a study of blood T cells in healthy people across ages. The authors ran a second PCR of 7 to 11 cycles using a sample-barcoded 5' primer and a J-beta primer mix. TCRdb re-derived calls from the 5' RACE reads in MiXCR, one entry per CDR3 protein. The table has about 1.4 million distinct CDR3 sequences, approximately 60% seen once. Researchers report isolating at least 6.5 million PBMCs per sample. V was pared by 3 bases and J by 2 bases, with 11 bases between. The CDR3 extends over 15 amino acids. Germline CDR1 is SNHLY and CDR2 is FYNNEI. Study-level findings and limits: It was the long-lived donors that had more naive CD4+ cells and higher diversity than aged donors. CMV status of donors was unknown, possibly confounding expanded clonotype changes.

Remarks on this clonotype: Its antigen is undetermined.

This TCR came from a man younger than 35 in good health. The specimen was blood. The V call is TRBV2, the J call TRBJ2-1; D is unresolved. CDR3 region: CASSDGRRPYNEQFF. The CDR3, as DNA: TGTGCCAGCAGTGATGGTCGGAGACCCTACAATGAGCAGTTCTTC.